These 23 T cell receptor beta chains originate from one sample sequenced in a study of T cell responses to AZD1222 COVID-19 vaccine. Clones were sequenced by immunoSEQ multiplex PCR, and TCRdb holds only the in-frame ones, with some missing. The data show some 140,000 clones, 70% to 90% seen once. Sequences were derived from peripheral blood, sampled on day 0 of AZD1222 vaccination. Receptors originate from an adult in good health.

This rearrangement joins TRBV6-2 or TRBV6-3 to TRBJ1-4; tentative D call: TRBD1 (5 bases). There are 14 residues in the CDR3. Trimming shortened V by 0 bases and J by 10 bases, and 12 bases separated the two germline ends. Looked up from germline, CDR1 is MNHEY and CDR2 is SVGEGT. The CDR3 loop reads CASSYSWARGKLFF. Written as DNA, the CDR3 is TGTGCCAGCAGTTACTCCTGGGCGAGGGGAAAACTGTTTTTT.

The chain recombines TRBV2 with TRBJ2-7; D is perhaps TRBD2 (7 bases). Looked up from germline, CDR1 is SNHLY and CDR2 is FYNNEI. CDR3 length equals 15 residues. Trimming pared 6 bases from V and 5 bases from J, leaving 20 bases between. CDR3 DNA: TGTGCCAGCAGCCGAGCCGCGGGGGCCGGCAACGAGCAGTACTTC. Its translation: CASSRAAGAGNEQYF.

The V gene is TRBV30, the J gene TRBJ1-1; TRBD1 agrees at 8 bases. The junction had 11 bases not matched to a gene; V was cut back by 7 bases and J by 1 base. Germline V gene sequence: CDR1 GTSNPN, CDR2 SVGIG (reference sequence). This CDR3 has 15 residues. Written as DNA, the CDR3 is TGTGCCTCCTCAAAAACCGGACAGGGGAACACTGAAGCTTTCTTT. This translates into CASSKTGQGNTEAFF. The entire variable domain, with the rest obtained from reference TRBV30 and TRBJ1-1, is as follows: SQTIHQWPATLVQPVGSPLSLECTVEGTSNPNLYWYRQAAGRGLQLLFYSVGIGQISSEVPQNLSASRPQDRQFILSSKKLLLSDSGFYLCASSKTGQGNTEAFFGQGTRLTVV.

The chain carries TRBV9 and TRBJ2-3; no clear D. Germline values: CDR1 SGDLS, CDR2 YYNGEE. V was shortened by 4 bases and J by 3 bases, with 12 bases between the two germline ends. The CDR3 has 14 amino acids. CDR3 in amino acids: CASSPTGLTDTQYF. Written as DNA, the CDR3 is TGTGCCAGCAGCCCTACCGGGCTAACAGATACGCAGTATTTT.

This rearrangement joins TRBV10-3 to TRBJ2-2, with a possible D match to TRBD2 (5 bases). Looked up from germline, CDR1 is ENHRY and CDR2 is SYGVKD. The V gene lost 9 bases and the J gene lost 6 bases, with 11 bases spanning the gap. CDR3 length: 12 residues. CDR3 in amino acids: CAIGRGSGELFF. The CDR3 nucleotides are TGTGCCATTGGACGGGGATCCGGGGAGCTGTTTTTT.

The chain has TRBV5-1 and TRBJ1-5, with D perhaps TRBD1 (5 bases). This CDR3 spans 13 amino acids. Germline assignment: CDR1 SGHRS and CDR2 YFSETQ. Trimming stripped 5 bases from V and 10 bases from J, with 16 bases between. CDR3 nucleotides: TGCGCCAGCAGAGGGGATTTGACTGAACCCCAGCATTTT. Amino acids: CASRGDLTEPQHF.

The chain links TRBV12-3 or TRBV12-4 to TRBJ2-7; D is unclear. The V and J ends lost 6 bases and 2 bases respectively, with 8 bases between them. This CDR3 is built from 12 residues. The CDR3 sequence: CASSYDPYEQYF. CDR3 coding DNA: TGTGCCAGCAGCTATGACCCCTACGAGCAGTACTTC.

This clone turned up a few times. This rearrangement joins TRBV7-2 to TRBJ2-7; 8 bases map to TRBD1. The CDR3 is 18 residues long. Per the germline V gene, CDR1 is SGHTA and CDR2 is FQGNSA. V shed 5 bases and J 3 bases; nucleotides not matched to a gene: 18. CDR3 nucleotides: TGTGCCAGCAGCCCGCCGGACAGGGACCTAAAAGCCTACTACGAGCAGTACTTC. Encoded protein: CASSPPDRDLKAYYEQYF.

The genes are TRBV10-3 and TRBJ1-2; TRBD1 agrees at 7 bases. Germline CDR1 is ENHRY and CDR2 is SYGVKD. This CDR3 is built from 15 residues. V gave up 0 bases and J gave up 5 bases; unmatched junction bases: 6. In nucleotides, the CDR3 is TGTGCCATCAGTGAGTCACAGGGGACGGTGTATGGCTACACCTTC. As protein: CAISESQGTVYGYTF.

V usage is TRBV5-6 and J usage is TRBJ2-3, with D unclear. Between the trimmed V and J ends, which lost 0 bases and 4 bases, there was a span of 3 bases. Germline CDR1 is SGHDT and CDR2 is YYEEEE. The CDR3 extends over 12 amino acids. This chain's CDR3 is CASSLVADTQYF. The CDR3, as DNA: TGTGCCAGCAGCTTGGTGGCAGATACGCAGTATTTT.

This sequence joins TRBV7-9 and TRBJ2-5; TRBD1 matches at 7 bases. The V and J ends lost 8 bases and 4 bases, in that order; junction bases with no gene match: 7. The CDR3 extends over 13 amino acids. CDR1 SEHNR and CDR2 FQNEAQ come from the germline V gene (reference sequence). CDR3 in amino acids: CASAETGPETQYF. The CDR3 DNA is TGTGCCAGCGCAGAGACAGGGCCAGAGACCCAGTACTTC.

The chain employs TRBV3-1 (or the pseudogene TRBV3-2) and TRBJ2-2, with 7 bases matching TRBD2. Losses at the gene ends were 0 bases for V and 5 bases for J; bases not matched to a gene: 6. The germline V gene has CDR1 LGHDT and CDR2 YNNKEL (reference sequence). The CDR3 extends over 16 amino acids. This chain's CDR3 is CASSQESSGITGELFF. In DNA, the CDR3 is TGTGCCAGCAGCCAAGAATCCAGCGGGATAACCGGGGAGCTGTTTTTT.

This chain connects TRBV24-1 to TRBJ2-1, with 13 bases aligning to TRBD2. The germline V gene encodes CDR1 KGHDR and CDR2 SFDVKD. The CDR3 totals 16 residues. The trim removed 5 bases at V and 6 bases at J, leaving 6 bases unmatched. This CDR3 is CATSGTGTSGINEQFF. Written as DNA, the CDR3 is TGTGCCACCAGTGGTACCGGGACTAGCGGGATCAATGAGCAGTTCTTC.

CDR3 in amino acids: CASSFGGWTEAFF. For the CDR3, the DNA is TGTGCCAGCAGCTTTGGAGGGTGGACTGAAGCTTTCTTT. V usage is TRBV7-2 and J usage is TRBJ1-1; D ambiguous. CDR1 is SGHTA, CDR2 FQGNSA, per germline. Trimming shortened V by 3 bases and J by 5 bases, and 10 bases separated the two germline ends. The CDR3 is 13 residues long. The full variable domain, in which reference TRBV7-2 and TRBJ1-1 provide the parts outside the CDR3, is GAGVSQSPSNKVTEKGKDVELRCDPISGHTALYWYRQSLGQGLEFLIYFQGNSAPDKSGLPSDRFSAERTGGSVSTLTIQRTQQEDSAVYLCASSFGGWTEAFFGQGTRLTVV.

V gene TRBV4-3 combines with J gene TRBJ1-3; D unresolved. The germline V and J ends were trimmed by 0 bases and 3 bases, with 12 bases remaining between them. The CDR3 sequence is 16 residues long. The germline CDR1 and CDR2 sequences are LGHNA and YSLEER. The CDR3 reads CASSQDKFGVGNTIYF. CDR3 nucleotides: TGCGCCAGCAGCCAAGATAAATTCGGGGTTGGAAACACCATATATTTT.

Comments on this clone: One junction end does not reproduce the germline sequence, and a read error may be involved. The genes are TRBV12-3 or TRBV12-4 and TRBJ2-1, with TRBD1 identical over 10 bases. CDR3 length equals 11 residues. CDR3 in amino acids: CASSFGTGVLF. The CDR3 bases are TGTGCCAGCAGTTTCGGGACAGGGGTCCTCTTC.

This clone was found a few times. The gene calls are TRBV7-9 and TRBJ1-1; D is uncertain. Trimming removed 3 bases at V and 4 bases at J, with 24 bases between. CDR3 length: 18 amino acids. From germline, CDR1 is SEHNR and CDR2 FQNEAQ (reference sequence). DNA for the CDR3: TGTGCCAGCAGCTTTTTCTCGGCAGGAGCCTATTCGGGCACTGAAGCTTTCTTT. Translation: CASSFFSAGAYSGTEAFF.

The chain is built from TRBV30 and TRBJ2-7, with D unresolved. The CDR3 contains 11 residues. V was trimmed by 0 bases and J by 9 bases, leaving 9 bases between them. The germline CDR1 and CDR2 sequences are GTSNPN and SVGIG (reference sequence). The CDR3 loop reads CAWSVRVGQYF. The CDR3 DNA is TGTGCCTGGAGTGTACGGGTCGGGCAGTACTTC.

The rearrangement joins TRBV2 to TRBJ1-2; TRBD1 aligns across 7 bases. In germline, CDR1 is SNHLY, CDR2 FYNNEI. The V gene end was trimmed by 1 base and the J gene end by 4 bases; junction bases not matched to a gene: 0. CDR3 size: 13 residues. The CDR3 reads CASSEGTGYGYTF. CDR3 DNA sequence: TGTGCCAGCAGTGAAGGGACAGGCTATGGCTACACCTTC.

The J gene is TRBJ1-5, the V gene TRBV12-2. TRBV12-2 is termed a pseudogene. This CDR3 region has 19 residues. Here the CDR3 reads CASRSPQRPIVRGNQPQHF. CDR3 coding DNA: TGTGCAAGTCGGAGCCCCCAACGGCCCATCGTTCGGGGCAATCAGCCCCAGCATTTT.

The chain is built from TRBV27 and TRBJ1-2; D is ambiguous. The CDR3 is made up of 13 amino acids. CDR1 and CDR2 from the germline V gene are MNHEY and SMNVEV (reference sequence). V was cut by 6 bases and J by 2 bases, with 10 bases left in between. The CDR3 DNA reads TGTGCCAGCAGCATAGGGCGGAACTATGGCTACACCTTC. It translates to CASSIGRNYGYTF.

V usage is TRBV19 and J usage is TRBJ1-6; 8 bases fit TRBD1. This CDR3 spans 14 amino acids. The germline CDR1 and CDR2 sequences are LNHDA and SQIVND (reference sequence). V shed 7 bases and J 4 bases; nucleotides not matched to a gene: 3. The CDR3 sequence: CASTDRGYNSPLHF. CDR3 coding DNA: TGTGCCAGTACTGACAGGGGTTATAATTCACCCCTCCACTTT. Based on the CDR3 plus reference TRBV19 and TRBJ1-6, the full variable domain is DGGITQSPKYLFRKEGQNVTLSCEQNLNHDAMYWYRQDPGQGLRLIYYSQIVNDFQKGDIAEGYSVSREKKESFPLTVTSAQKNPTAFYLCASTDRGYNSPLHFGNGTRLTVT.

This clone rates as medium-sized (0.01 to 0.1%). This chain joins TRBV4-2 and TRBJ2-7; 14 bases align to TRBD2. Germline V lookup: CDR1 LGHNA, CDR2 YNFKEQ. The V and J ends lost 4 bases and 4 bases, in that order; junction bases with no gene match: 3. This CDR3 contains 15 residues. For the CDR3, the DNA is TGTGCCAGCAGCCCAGGGACTAGCGGGAGTTACGAGCAGTACTTC. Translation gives CASSPGTSGSYEQYF.